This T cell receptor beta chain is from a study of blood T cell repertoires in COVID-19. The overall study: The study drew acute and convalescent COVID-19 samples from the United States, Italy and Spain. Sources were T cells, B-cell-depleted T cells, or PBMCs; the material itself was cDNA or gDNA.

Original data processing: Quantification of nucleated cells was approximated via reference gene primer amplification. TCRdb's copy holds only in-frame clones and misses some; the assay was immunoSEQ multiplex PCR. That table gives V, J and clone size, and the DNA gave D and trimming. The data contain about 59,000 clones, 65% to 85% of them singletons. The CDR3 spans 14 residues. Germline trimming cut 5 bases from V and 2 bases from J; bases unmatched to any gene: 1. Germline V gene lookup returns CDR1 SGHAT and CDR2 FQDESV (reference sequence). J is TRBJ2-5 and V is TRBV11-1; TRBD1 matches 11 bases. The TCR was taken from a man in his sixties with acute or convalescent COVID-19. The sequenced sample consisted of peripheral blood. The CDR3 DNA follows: TGTGCCAGCAGCCGGGACAGGGGGCAAGAGACCCAGTACTTC. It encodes CASSRDRGQETQYF. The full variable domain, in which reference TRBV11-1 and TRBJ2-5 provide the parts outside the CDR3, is EAEVAQSPRYKITEKSQAVAFWCDPISGHATLYWYRQILGQGPELLVQFQDESVVDDSQLPKDRFSAERLKGVDSTLKIQPAELGDSAMYLCASSRDRGQETQYFGPGTRLLVL.